This T cell receptor beta chain was sequenced for a study of neurological immune-mediated disorders. V was clipped by 4 bases and J by 7 bases; unmatched bases: 8. The CDR3 length is 15 residues. Germline V gene data show CDR1 as SGHDT and CDR2 as YYEEEE. The authors made cDNA by 5'RACE with 10-nucleotide random UMIs. Via MiXCR, TCRdb re-called the 5' RACE reads, giving one row per CDR3 protein. The table lists tens of thousands of distinct CDR3 sequences, over 15% of them singletons. Study outcomes and limitations: CDR3 amino acid sequences found in expanded clones were never shared across subjects, suggesting private repertoires in all groups. HTLV-1-associated myelopathy ranked highest for TCR clonal expansion and multiple sclerosis lowest, beneath healthy controls.

This clonotype was detected ten times or more. The antigen is not known. The sequenced sample consisted of PBMCs. The V and J genes are TRBV5-6 and TRBJ1-2, with 12 bases matching TRBD1. This TCR came from a woman aged 40 to 50 in good health. CDR3 sequence reads: CASSPLGTGGFGYTF. In DNA, the CDR3 is TGTGCCAGCAGCCCGTTAGGGACAGGGGGCTTTGGCTACACCTTC.